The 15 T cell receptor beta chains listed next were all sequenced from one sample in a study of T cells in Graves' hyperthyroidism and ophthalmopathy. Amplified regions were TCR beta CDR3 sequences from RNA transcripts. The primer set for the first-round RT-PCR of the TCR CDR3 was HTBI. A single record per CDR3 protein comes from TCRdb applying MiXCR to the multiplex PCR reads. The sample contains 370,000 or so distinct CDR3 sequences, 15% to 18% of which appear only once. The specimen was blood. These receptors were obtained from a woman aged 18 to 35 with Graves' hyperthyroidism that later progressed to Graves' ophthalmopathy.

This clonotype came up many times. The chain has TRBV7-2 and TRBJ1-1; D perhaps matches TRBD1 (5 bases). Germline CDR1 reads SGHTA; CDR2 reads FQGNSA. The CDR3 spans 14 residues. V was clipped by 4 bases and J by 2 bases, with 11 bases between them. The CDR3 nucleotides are TGTGCCAGCAGCTGGGGACGTACCAACACTGAAGCTTTCTTT. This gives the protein CASSWGRTNTEAFF.

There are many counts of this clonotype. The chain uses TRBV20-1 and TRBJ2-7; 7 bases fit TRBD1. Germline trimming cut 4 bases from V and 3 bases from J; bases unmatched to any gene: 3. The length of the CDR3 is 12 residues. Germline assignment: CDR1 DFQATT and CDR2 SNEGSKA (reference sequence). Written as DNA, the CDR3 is TGCAGTGCTACCCGGGACAGCTACGAGCAGTACTTC. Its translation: CSATRDSYEQYF.

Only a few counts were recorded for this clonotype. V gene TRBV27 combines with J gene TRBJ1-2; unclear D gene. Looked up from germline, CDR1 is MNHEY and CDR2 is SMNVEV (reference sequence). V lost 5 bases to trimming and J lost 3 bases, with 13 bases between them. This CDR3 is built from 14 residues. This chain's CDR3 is CASSPEWPYYGYTF. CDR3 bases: TGTGCCAGCAGTCCCGAGTGGCCCTACTATGGCTACACCTTC.

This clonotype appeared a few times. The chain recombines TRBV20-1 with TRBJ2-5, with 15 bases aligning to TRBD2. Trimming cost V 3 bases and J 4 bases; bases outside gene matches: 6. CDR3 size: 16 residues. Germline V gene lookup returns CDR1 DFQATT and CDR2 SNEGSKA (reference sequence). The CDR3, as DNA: TGCAGTGCTAGGGGACTAGCGGGAGGTTTGGCAGAGACCCAGTACTTC. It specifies CSARGLAGGLAETQYF.

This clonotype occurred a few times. In DNA form, the CDR3 reads TGTGCCAGCAGCCCTATTACAGGGTTTTCTGAAGCTTTCTTT. This sequence encodes CASSPITGFSEAFF. The rearrangement joins TRBV28 to TRBJ1-1; a possible D gene is TRBD1 (6 bases). CDR1 is MDHEN and CDR2 is SYDVKM in the germline V gene. Trimming shortened V by 6 bases and J by 6 bases, and 17 bases separated the two germline ends. The CDR3 runs to 14 residues.

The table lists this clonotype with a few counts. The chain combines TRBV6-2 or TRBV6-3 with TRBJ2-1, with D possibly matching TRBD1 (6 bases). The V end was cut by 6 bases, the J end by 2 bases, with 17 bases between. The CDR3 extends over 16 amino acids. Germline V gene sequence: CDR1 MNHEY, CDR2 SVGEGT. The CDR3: CASSPLGQSTYNEQFF. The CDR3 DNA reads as TGTGCCAGCAGCCCGTTGGGACAATCCACCTACAATGAGCAGTTCTTC.

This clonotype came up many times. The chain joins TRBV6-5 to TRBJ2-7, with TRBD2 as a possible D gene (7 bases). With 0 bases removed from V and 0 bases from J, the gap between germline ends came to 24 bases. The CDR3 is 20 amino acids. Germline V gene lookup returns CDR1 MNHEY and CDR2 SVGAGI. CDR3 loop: CASSYSVLRGARVSSYEQYF. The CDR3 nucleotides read TGTGCCAGCAGTTACTCCGTCCTTCGGGGGGCGCGGGTAAGCTCCTACGAGCAGTACTTC.

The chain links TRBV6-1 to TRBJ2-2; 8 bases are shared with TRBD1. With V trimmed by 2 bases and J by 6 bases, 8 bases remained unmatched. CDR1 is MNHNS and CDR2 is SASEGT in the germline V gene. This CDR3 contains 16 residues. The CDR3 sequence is CASSEPWTGFAGELFF. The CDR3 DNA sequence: TGTGCCAGCAGTGAACCCTGGACAGGGTTCGCCGGGGAGCTGTTTTTT.

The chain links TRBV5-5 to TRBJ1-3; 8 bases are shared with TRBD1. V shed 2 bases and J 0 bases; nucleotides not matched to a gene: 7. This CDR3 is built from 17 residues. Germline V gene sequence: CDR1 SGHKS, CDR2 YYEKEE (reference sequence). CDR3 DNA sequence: TGTGCCAGCAGCTTTCAGACAGGGGTGAACTCTGGAAACACCATATATTTT. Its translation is CASSFQTGVNSGNTIYF.

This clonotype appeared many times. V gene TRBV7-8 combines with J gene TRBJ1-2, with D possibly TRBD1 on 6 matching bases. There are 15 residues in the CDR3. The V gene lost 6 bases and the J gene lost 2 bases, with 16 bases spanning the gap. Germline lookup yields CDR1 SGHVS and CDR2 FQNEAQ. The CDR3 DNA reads TGTGCCAGCAGGTCTCTCGTAGGGGGGAACTATGGCTACACCTTC. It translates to CASRSLVGGNYGYTF.

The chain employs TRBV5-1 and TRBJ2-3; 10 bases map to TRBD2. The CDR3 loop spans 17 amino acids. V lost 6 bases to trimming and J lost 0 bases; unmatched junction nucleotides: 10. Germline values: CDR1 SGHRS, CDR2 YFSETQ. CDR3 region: CASIFTSGTQSTDTQYF. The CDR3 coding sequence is TGCGCCAGCATCTTTACTAGCGGGACTCAAAGCACAGATACGCAGTATTTT.

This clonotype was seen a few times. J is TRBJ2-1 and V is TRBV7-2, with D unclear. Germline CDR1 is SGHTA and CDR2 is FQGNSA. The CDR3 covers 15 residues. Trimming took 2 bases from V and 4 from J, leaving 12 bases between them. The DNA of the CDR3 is TGTGCCAGCAGCTTAACTGCAGACACTTACAATGAGCAGTTCTTC. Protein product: CASSLTADTYNEQFF.

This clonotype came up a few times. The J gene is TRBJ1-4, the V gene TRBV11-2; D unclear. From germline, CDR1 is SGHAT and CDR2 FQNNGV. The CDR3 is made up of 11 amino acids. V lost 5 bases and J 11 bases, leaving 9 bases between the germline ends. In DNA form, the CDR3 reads TGTGCCAGCAGCCGGATCGGGAAACTGTTTTTT. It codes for CASSRIGKLFF.

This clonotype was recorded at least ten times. CDR3 sequence reads: CASSLEVPNTEAFF. The CDR3 DNA follows: TGTGCCAGCAGTTTGGAGGTCCCGAACACTGAAGCTTTCTTT. V gene TRBV12-3 or TRBV12-4 combines with J gene TRBJ1-1, with D unresolved. The germline V and J ends were trimmed by 3 bases and 1 base, with 9 bases remaining between them. This CDR3 comprises 14 residues.

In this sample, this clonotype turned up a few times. This CDR3 is CAGGGGDQPQHF. The DNA for the CDR3 is TGTGCCGGGGGAGGGGGGGATCAGCCCCAGCATTTT. The genes are TRBV10-3 and TRBJ1-5; possible D gene TRBD1, 6 bases. This CDR3 is built from 12 residues. Germline CDR1 is ENHRY and CDR2 is SYGVKD. V was trimmed by 11 bases and J by 5 bases, leaving 13 bases between them.